Following are 16 T cell receptor beta chains from one sample sequenced in a study of T-cell reconstitution after alpha-beta-depleted transplantation in children (dated by TCRdb to about 2016). Library preparation used PCR. Sequencing took place on an Illumina HiSeq 2500. TCR libraries were prepared with molecular barcoding, using unique molecular identifiers to normalize TCRbeta repertoire quantification. TCRdb reanalyzed the raw reads on its own, using fastp at Q25 for trimming and MiXCR for clone calling, and kept in-frame beta chains. Here each entry gathers all rows of one CDR3 protein and keeps the most common genes and DNA. Counted in this sample were about 980,000 distinct CDR3 sequences; under 30% of them appeared once. The ten top clones hold 25% to 35% of the sample. Read against the paper, the sample's treatment or condition label means: allogeneic hematopoietic cell transplantation with graft depleted of TCRalphabeta T cells and CD19 B cells.

This specimen consisted of PBMCs, mostly from graft donor cells, obtained 360 days after TCRalphabeta/CD19-depleted stem cell transplant. The receptors were gathered from a boy less than two years old who had a stem cell transplant for SCID, so the T cells may come from the graft donor.

This clonotype was seen more than once but under ten times. The chain recombines TRBV5-1 with TRBJ2-5, with a weak D call TRBD1 (6 bases). Germline V gene data show CDR1 as SGHRS and CDR2 as YFSETQ. V gave up 3 bases and J gave up 5 bases, with 17 bases separating them. The CDR3 contains 15 residues. The CDR3 DNA reads as TGCGCCAGCAGCTGGGGGCCCGACTGGGAGGAGACCCAGTACTTC. This sequence encodes CASSWGPDWEETQYF.

This clonotype showed up just a few times. The rearrangement joins TRBV6-5 to TRBJ2-7; 8 bases are a match to TRBD1. The CDR3 contains 16 residues. Germline CDR1 and CDR2: MNHEY and SVGAGI. J gave up 1 base and V 0 bases, and 5 bases lay outside the gene matches. CDR3 coding DNA: TGTGCCAGCAGTTACTCCTGGCAGGGGGCTTCCTACGAGCAGTACTTC. It yields the protein CASSYSWQGASYEQYF.

This chain connects TRBV5-1 to TRBJ1-3, with 8 bases that match TRBD1. The junction had 3 bases not matched to a gene; V was cut back by 4 bases and J by 0 bases. The CDR3 runs to 15 residues. Germline CDR1 is SGHRS and CDR2 is YFSETQ. The chain's CDR3 is CASSGTGGSGNTIYF. The CDR3 coding sequence is TGCGCCAGCAGCGGTACAGGGGGCTCTGGAAACACCATATATTTT.

This clonotype was recorded a few times. V is TRBV6-5 and J is TRBJ2-7; 7 positions agree with TRBD1. The CDR3 totals 15 residues. Looked up from germline, CDR1 is MNHEY and CDR2 is SVGAGI. The trim removed 0 bases at V and 4 bases at J, leaving 6 bases unmatched. For the CDR3, the DNA is TGTGCCAGCAGTTACTCACCGGGACAGAGATACGAGCAGTACTTC. Translated: CASSYSPGQRYEQYF.

This rearrangement joins TRBV5-1 to TRBJ2-1, with a tentative D call TRBD2 (6 bases). The CDR3 is 14 amino acids. Trimming removed 1 base from V and 10 bases from J, with 15 bases in between. Germline V gene data show CDR1 as SGHRS and CDR2 as YFSETQ. DNA for the CDR3: TGCGCCAGCAGCTTGCTCGAGACTAGTCGGGAGCAGTTCTTC. Protein: CASSLLETSREQFF.

A few counts support this clonotype. This chain joins TRBV5-5 and TRBJ2-3; maybe TRBD2 (5 bases). This CDR3 contains 14 residues. V lost 4 bases and J lost 0, with 9 bases in between. Per germline, CDR1 SGHKS and CDR2 YYEKEE (reference sequence). DNA for the CDR3: TGTGCCAGCAGCCCCGGGATAAGCACAGATACGCAGTATTTT. Translated, it gives CASSPGISTDTQYF.

This clonotype has a handful of counts. The J gene is TRBJ1-5, the V gene TRBV5-1; D gene ambiguous. The CDR3 totals 15 residues. Per germline, CDR1 SGHRS and CDR2 YFSETQ. Trimming shortened V by 0 bases and J by 5 bases, and 12 bases separated the two germline ends. The CDR3 region is CASSLGVGKDQPQHF. Written as DNA, the CDR3 is TGCGCCAGCAGCTTGGGGGTAGGGAAGGATCAGCCCCAGCATTTT.

The chain has TRBV27 and TRBJ2-3; TRBD1 might be the D (5 bases). Germline-derived CDR1 and CDR2 are MNHEY and SMNVEV (reference sequence). Trimming took off 3 bases at V and 1 base at J, with 14 bases between the two ends. The CDR3 runs 16 residues. The CDR3 spells CASSFMTDGRTDTQYF. In DNA, the CDR3 is TGTGCCAGCAGTTTTATGACAGATGGCCGCACAGATACGCAGTATTTT.

V is TRBV5-1 and J is TRBJ1-1; a possible D gene is TRBD1 (6 bases). Trimming stripped 1 base from V and 5 bases from J, with 12 bases between. Germline lookup yields CDR1 SGHRS and CDR2 YFSETQ. The CDR3 runs 14 residues. The CDR3 DNA is TGCGCCAGCAGCTTGAACAGGGTGAGGACTGAAGCTTTCTTT. It yields the protein CASSLNRVRTEAFF.

This clonotype was seen a few times. V usage is TRBV30 and J usage is TRBJ2-3, with D tentatively TRBD2 (5 bases). V lost 0 bases and J lost 6, with 10 bases in between. This CDR3 is 13 amino acids long. CDR1 is GTSNPN, CDR2 SVGIG, per germline (reference sequence). This CDR3 reads CAWSVGRRDTQYF. DNA for the CDR3: TGTGCCTGGAGTGTAGGCCGGAGGGATACGCAGTATTTT.

J is TRBJ2-7 and V is TRBV5-1; the D is unclear. The V end lost 0 bases, the J end lost 3 bases, and 13 bases lay between the germline ends. The CDR3 runs 15 residues. Germline lookup yields CDR1 SGHRS and CDR2 YFSETQ. The CDR3 is CASSLESVILYEQYF. CDR3 DNA: TGCGCCAGCAGCTTGGAATCTGTCATCCTCTACGAGCAGTACTTC.

The chain combines TRBV6-5 with TRBJ2-1; 7 bases fit TRBD2. The germline V gene has CDR1 MNHEY and CDR2 SVGAGI. J gave up 9 bases and V 2 bases, and 4 bases lay outside the gene matches. The CDR3 has 13 amino acids. CDR3 loop: CASSYGGGGEQFF. CDR3 nucleotide sequence: TGTGCCAGCAGTTACGGGGGGGGAGGTGAGCAGTTCTTC.

The chain recombines TRBV18 with TRBJ1-5; D not resolved. CDR3 length equals 13 residues. CDR1 KGHSH and CDR2 LQKENI come from the germline V gene. V was shortened by 3 bases and J by 0 bases, with 3 bases between the two germline ends. The CDR3 here is CASSPNSNQPQHF. Written as DNA, the CDR3 is TGTGCCAGCTCACCTAATAGCAATCAGCCCCAGCATTTT.

The chain combines TRBV6-5 with TRBJ2-1; 13 bases fit TRBD2. From germline, CDR1 is MNHEY and CDR2 SVGAGI. Trimming cost V 1 base and J 10 bases; bases outside gene matches: 4. The CDR3 extends over 15 amino acids. For the CDR3, the DNA is TGTGCCAGCAGTTACTGGACTAGCGGGGGCCAGGAGCAGTTCTTC. Its translation is CASSYWTSGGQEQFF.

The chain uses TRBV5-1 and TRBJ2-5; the D gene is possibly TRBD1 (5 bases). The CDR3 has 14 amino acids. V lost 0 bases and J 5 bases, leaving 11 bases between the germline ends. Germline V gene data show CDR1 as SGHRS and CDR2 as YFSETQ. CDR3 protein: CASSLARAGETQYF. CDR3 sequence (DNA): TGCGCCAGCAGCTTGGCAAGAGCAGGGGAGACCCAGTACTTC.

This clonotype has just a few counts. V usage is TRBV19 and J usage is TRBJ2-7; 7 bases line up with TRBD1. This CDR3 contains 14 residues. Germline trimming cut 5 bases from V and 4 bases from J; bases unmatched to any gene: 8. CDR1 and CDR2 (germline): LNHDA, SQIVND (reference sequence). The CDR3 nucleotides are TGTGCCAGTAGTCCGACAGGGAATTTGTACGAGCAGTACTTC. Its translation is CASSPTGNLYEQYF.